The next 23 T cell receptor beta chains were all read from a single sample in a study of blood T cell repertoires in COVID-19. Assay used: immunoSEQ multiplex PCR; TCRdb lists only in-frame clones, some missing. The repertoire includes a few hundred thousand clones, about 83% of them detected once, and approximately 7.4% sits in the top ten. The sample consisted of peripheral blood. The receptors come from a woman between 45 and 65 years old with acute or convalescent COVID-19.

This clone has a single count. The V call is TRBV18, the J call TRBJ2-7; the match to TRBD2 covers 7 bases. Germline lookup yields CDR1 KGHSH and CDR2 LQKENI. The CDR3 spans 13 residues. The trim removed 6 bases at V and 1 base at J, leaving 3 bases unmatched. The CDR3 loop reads CASSTGLSYEQYF. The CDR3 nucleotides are TGTGCCAGCTCGACGGGACTATCCTACGAGCAGTACTTC.

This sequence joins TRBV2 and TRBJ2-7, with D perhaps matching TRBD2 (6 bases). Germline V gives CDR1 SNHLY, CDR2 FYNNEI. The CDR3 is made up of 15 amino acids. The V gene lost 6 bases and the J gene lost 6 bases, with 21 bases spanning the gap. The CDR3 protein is CASRPTAGSNLEQYF. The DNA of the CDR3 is TGTGCCAGCAGACCCACCGCGGGGAGCAATCTCGAGCAGTACTTC.

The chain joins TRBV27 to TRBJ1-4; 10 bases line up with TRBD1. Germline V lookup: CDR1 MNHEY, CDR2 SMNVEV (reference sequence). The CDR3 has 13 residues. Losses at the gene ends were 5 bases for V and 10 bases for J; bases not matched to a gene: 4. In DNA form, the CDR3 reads TGTGCCAGCAGTCTAGGACAGGGGGGAAAACTGTTTTTT. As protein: CASSLGQGGKLFF.

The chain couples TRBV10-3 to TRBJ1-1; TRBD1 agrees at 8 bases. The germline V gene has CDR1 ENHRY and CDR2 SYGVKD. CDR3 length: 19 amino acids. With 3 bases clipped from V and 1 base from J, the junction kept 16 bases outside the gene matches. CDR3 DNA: TGTGCCATCAGTGATTATATCTGGACAGGGACCTATTGGAACACTGAAGCTTTCTTT. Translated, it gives CAISDYIWTGTYWNTEAFF.

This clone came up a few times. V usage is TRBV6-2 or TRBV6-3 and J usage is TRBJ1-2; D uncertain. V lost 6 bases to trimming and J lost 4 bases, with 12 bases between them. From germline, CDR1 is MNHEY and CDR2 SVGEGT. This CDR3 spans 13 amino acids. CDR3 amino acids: CASSPPGGYGYTF. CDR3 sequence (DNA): TGTGCCAGCAGCCCCCCCGGAGGCTATGGCTACACCTTC.

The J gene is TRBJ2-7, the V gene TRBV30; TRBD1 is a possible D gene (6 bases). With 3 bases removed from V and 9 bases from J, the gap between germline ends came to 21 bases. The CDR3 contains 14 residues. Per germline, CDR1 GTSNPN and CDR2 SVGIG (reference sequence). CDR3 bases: TGTGCCTGGAGCGAAGGACGGACAGAAACGTCGCAGTACTTC. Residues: CAWSEGRTETSQYF.

The CDR3 reads CASSLGTAGDTQYF. Written as DNA, the CDR3 is TGTGCCAGCAGCTTGGGGACCGCGGGGGATACGCAGTATTTT. This chain joins TRBV7-9 and TRBJ2-3; D possibly corresponds to TRBD2 (6 bases). This CDR3 is 14 amino acids long. Germline-derived CDR1 and CDR2 are SEHNR and FQNEAQ (reference sequence). V lost 3 bases, J lost 6 bases, and 13 bases lay in between.

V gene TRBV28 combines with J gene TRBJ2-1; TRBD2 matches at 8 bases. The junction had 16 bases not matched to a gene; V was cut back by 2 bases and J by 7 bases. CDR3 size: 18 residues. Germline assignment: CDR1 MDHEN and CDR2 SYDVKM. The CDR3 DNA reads TGTGCCAGCAGTTTAAGGGCGGTTAGCGGGATGGAGGGGAATGAGCAGTTCTTC. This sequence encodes CASSLRAVSGMEGNEQFF.

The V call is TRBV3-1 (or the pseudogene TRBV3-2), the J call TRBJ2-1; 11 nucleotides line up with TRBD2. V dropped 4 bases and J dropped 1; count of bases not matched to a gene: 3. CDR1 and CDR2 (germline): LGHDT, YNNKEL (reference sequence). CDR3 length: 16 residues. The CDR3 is CASSPSGRMSYNEQFF. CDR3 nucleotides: TGTGCCAGCAGCCCTAGCGGGAGGATGTCCTACAATGAGCAGTTCTTC.

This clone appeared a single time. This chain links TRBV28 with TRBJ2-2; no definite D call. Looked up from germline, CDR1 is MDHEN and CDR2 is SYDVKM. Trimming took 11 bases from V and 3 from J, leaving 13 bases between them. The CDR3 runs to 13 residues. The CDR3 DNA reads TGTGCCCTTGAGCACGGAGACACCGGGGAGCTGTTTTTT. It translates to CALEHGDTGELFF.

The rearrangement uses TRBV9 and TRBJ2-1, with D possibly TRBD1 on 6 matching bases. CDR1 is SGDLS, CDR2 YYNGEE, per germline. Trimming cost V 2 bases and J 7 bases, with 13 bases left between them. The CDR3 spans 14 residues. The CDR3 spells CASSVSGVLNEQFF. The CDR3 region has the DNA TGTGCCAGCAGCGTGTCAGGGGTCCTAAATGAGCAGTTCTTC. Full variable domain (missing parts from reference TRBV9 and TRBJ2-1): DSGVTQTPKHLITATGQRVTLRCSPRSGDLSVYWYQQSLDQGLQFLIQYYNGEERAKGNILERFSAQQFPDLHSELNLSSLELGDSALYFCASSVSGVLNEQFFGPGTRLTVL.

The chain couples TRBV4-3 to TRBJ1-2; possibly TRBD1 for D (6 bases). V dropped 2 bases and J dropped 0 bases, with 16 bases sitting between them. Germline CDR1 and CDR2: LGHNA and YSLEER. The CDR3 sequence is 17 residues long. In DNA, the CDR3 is TGCGCCAGCAGCCAATACCTAGGGACACAAGCTAACTATGGCTACACCTTC. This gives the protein CASSQYLGTQANYGYTF.

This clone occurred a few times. CDR3 sequence reads: CASSWTGDQPQHF. CDR3 bases: TGCGCCAGCAGCTGGACAGGGGATCAGCCCCAGCATTTT. J is TRBJ1-5 and V is TRBV4-1; TRBD1 agrees at 9 bases. The CDR3 spans 13 residues. V trimming: 5 bases; J trimming: 5 bases; junction bases outside the gene matches: 1. Germline CDR1 reads MGHRA; CDR2 reads YSYEKL.

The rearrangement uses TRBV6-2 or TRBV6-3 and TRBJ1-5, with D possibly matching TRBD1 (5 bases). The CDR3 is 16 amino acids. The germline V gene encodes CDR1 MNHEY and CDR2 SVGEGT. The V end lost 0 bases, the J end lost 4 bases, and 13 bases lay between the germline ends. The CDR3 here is CASSYSMRGGNQPQHF. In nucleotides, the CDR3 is TGTGCCAGCAGTTACTCGATGCGGGGGGGTAATCAGCCCCAGCATTTT.

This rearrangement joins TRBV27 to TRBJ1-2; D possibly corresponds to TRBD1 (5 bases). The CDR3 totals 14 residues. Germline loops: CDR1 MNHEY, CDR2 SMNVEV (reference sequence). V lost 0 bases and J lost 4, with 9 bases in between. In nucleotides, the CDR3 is TGTGCCAGCAGTTTATCAGGGGATGCCTATGGCTACACCTTC. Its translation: CASSLSGDAYGYTF.

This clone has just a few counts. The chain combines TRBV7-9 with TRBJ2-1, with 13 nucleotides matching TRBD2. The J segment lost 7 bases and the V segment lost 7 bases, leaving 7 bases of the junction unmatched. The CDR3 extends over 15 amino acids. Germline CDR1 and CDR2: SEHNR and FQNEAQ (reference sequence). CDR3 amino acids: CASTWTSGSLNEQFF. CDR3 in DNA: TGTGCCAGCACCTGGACTAGCGGGAGTTTAAATGAGCAGTTCTTC.

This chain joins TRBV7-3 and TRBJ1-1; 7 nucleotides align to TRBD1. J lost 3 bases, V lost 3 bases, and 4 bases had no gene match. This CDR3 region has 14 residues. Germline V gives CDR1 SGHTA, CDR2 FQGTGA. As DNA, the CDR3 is TGTGCCAGCAGCTTCACCGGGACAGACACTGAAGCTTTCTTT. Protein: CASSFTGTDTEAFF. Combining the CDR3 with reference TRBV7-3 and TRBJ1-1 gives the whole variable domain GAGVSQTPSNKVTEKGKYVELRCDPISGHTALYWYRQSLGQGPEFLIYFQGTGAADDSGLPNDRFFAVRPEGSVSTLKIQRTERGDSAVYLCASSFTGTDTEAFFGQGTRLTVV.

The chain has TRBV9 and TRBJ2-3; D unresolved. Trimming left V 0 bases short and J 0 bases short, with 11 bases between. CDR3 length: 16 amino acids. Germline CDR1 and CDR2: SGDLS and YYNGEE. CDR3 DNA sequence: TGTGCCAGCAGCGTAGCCCCGGGTAGCAGCACAGATACGCAGTATTTT. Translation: CASSVAPGSSTDTQYF.

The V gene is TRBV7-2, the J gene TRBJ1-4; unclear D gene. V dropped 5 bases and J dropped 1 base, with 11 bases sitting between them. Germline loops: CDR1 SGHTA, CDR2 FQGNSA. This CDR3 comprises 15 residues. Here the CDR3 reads CASSRTGKTNEKLFF. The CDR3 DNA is TGTGCCAGCAGCCGGACGGGGAAAACTAATGAAAAACTGTTTTTT.

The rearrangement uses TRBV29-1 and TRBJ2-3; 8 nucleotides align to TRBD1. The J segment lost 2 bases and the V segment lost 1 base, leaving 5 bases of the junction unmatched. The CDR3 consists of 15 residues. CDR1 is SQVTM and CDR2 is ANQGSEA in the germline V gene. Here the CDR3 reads CSVEALDRVTDTQYF. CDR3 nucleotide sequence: TGCAGCGTTGAAGCTTTGGACAGGGTCACAGATACGCAGTATTTT.

The CDR3 is CASSSKTSGRETQYF. Here the CDR3 DNA reads TGTGCCAGCAGTTCAAAGACTAGCGGGCGGGAGACCCAGTACTTC. The chain couples TRBV27 to TRBJ2-5; 10 bases map to TRBD2. Trimming at V came to 4 bases and at J to 5 bases, leaving 7 bases not matched to a gene. The CDR3 is made up of 15 amino acids. Germline V lookup: CDR1 MNHEY, CDR2 SMNVEV (reference sequence).

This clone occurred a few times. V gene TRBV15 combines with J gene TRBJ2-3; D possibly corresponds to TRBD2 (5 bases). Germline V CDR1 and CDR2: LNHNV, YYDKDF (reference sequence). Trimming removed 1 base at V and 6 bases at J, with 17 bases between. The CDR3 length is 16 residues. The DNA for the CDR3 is TGTGCCACCAGCAGAGGGGCTAGCCCAGACCTCGATACGCAGTATTTT. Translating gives CATSRGASPDLDTQYF.

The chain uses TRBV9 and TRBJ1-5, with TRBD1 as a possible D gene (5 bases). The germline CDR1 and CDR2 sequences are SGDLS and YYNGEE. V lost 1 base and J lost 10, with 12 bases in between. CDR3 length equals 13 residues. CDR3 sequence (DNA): TGTGCCAGCAGCGTACGGCAGGGAAGTCCCCAGCATTTT. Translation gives CASSVRQGSPQHF.